This passage covers 2 T cell receptor beta chains from one sample sequenced in a study of blood T cell repertoires in COVID-19. Assay: immunoSEQ multiplex PCR; the TCRdb copy retains only in-frame clones and omits some. The sample holds some 140,000 clones, more than 75% seen once. Material for sequencing was peripheral blood. These receptors were collected from a man aged 50-60 years with active COVID-19.

This chain joins TRBV18 and TRBJ2-3; 8 bases line up with TRBD2. The ends lost 8 bases at V and 2 bases at J; junction bases unmatched: 6. There are 14 residues in the CDR3. CDR1 is KGHSH and CDR2 is LQKENI in the germline V gene. The CDR3 DNA reads TGTGCCAGCGGGGAAGCGGGGGCCACAGATACGCAGTATTTT. Its translation: CASGEAGATDTQYF.

The CDR3 spells CASRPRGGEDQPQHF. The DNA of the CDR3 is TGTGCCAGCAGACCCCGGGGGGGGGAGGATCAGCCCCAGCATTTT. The rearrangement links TRBV2 to TRBJ1-5; maybe TRBD1 (5 bases). Trimming pared 6 bases from V and 5 bases from J, leaving 17 bases between. The CDR3 spans 15 residues. Per the germline V gene, CDR1 is SNHLY and CDR2 is FYNNEI.